The 23 T cell receptor beta chains below all came from one sample that was sequenced in a study of blood T cell repertoires in COVID-19 (dated by TCRdb to about 2020). Libraries were built with the immunoSEQ multiplex PCR assay. TCRdb obtained this table from immuneACCESS and retained in-frame rearrangements with V and J assigned. These tables miss some clones; where compared with another copy, unresolved V genes account for less than half of the shortfall, and the remainder is unexplained. The sample table records 110,000 to 150,000 clones; just under 90% of these occur just once. Clones ranked in the top ten supply approximately 11% of the sample. The sample consisted of peripheral blood. The source of these receptors is a woman of 80 years or more with acute or convalescent COVID-19.

This clone has a single count. The gene calls are TRBV12-5 and TRBJ2-7; no definite D call. Trimming removed 6 bases at V and 7 bases at J, with 16 bases between. Germline V lookup: CDR1 LGHNT, CDR2 FRNRAP. CDR3 size: 13 residues. DNA for the CDR3: TGTGCTAGTGGGGCCATGAACGTCGAAGAGCAGTACTTC. It encodes CASGAMNVEEQYF.

The chain links TRBV6-1 to TRBJ2-1; 7 positions match TRBD1. CDR1 MNHNS and CDR2 SASEGT come from the germline V gene. The ends lost 0 bases at V and 0 bases at J; junction bases unmatched: 2. This CDR3 spans 16 amino acids. The CDR3 region is CASSEAGQLSYNEQFF. The CDR3 nucleotides are TGTGCCAGCAGTGAAGCGGGACAGCTCTCCTACAATGAGCAGTTCTTC.

The count of this clone is one. The chain is built from TRBV18 and TRBJ1-4, with D possibly matching TRBD1 (6 bases). This CDR3 has 17 amino acids. Germline loops: CDR1 KGHSH, CDR2 LQKENI. V lost 5 bases, J lost 0 bases, and 16 bases lay in between. For the CDR3, the DNA is TGTGCCAGCTCATTCCAGGGGCGGTATACAACTAATGAAAAACTGTTTTTT. It translates to CASSFQGRYTTNEKLFF.

This clone was observed a single time. The J gene is TRBJ1-2, the V gene TRBV2; a possible D gene is TRBD1 (5 bases). Germline CDR1 is SNHLY and CDR2 is FYNNEI. The ends were cut back, 7 bases at V and 6 bases at J, with 12 bases in the middle. The CDR3 contains 12 residues. CDR3 loop: CASKGRADGYTF. The CDR3 DNA sequence: TGTGCCAGCAAGGGCAGGGCGGATGGCTACACCTTC.

V is TRBV12-5 and J is TRBJ1-4; 10 positions match TRBD1. The CDR3 length is 16 residues. With 7 bases clipped from V and 4 bases from J, the junction kept 9 bases outside the gene matches. Germline lookup yields CDR1 LGHNT and CDR2 FRNRAP. CDR3 in amino acids: CASAPGDRGRNEKLFF. DNA of the CDR3: TGTGCTAGTGCCCCTGGGGACAGGGGACGTAATGAAAAACTGTTTTTT.

This chain uses TRBV4-3 with TRBJ1-2, with D unclear. Trimming took off 0 bases at V and 8 bases at J, with 19 bases between the two ends. The CDR3 runs to 16 residues. Germline CDR1 LGHNA, CDR2 YSLEER. CDR3 in DNA: TGCGCCAGCAGCCAAGATCTGGTACAGCCAACGGGGGGCTACACCTTC. This codes for CASSQDLVQPTGGYTF.

The chain is built from TRBV9 and TRBJ2-1, with D possibly being TRBD2 (7 bases). This CDR3 contains 15 residues. Deletions cut 0 bases from V and 5 bases from J, with 12 bases between. The germline V gene has CDR1 SGDLS and CDR2 YYNGEE. CDR3 loop: CASSVGGGPHNEQFF. DNA of the CDR3: TGTGCCAGCAGCGTAGGGGGGGGCCCCCACAATGAGCAGTTCTTC.

For the CDR3, the DNA is TGTGCCAGCAGTCGTACGGGACAGGGAGACGAGCAGTACTTC. It encodes CASSRTGQGDEQYF. The chain employs TRBV7-9 and TRBJ2-7; TRBD1 aligns across 9 bases. This CDR3 has 14 residues. Germline assignment: CDR1 SEHNR and CDR2 FQNEAQ (reference sequence). After removal of 6 bases from V and 5 bases from J, the junction contained 8 bases not matched to a gene.

This chain uses TRBV5-1 with TRBJ1-1, with unresolved D. V shed 4 bases and J shed 3 bases, with 16 bases lying between them. CDR3 length: 15 residues. Germline V lookup: CDR1 SGHRS, CDR2 YFSETQ. CDR3 in DNA: TGCGCCAGCAGCCCCCTGGAGAGAGGGTACACTGAAGCTTTCTTT. It codes for CASSPLERGYTEAFF.

The rearrangement joins TRBV5-1 to TRBJ2-5; weak D call: TRBD2 (5 bases). CDR1 and CDR2 (germline): SGHRS, YFSETQ. With 0 bases removed from V and 3 bases from J, the gap between germline ends came to 9 bases. The CDR3 contains 14 residues. This CDR3 reads CASSLERLEETQYF. As DNA, the CDR3 is TGCGCCAGCAGCTTGGAGCGGCTAGAAGAGACCCAGTACTTC.

This chain links TRBV18 with TRBJ1-4; 8 bases are a match to TRBD1. From germline, CDR1 is KGHSH and CDR2 LQKENI. Trimming removed 4 bases from V and 4 bases from J; junction bases left unmatched: 5. The CDR3 covers 15 residues. The CDR3 nucleotides are TGTGCCAGCTCACAACAGGGGGGCATTAATGAAAAACTGTTTTTT. Translated: CASSQQGGINEKLFF.

The V call is TRBV6-6, the J call TRBJ2-7; the match to TRBD2 covers 11 bases. With 2 bases clipped from V and 7 bases from J, the junction kept 7 bases outside the gene matches. The germline CDR1 and CDR2 sequences are MNHNY and SVGAGI (reference sequence). CDR3 length equals 15 residues. In DNA form, the CDR3 reads TGTGCCAGCAGTTACGGACTAGCGGGTGGTGGGGAGCAGTACTTC. It is translated as CASSYGLAGGGEQYF.

This clone has just a few counts. The chain employs TRBV6-6 and TRBJ1-4; a possible D gene is TRBD1 (5 bases). Trimming cost V 3 bases and J 5 bases, with 13 bases left between them. This CDR3 contains 15 residues. In germline, CDR1 is MNHNY, CDR2 SVGAGI (reference sequence). The CDR3 region has the DNA TGTGCCAGCAGTTATCCGGGTCGGGGGAATGAAAAACTGTTTTTT. Protein sequence: CASSYPGRGNEKLFF.

The rearrangement links TRBV29-1 to TRBJ1-1; 9 bases agree with TRBD1. J gave up 4 bases and V 7 bases, and 4 bases lay outside the gene matches. This CDR3 is 12 amino acids long. Germline assignment: CDR1 SQVTM and CDR2 ANQGSEA. The CDR3 coding sequence is TGCAGCGGGACAGGGGTTCCCACTGAAGCTTTCTTT. This translates into CSGTGVPTEAFF.

The chain joins TRBV6-6 to TRBJ2-7, with D possibly matching TRBD1 (6 bases). The CDR3 consists of 16 residues. The V and J ends lost 0 bases and 0 bases respectively, with 12 bases between them. Germline V gives CDR1 MNHNY, CDR2 SVGAGI (reference sequence). The CDR3 DNA is TGTGCCAGCAGTTACTCGGCAGGGGAAGGCTCCTACGAGCAGTACTTC. Its translation: CASSYSAGEGSYEQYF.

V usage is TRBV7-4 and J usage is TRBJ1-5; D gene unclear. Per germline, CDR1 SGHVT and CDR2 SQSDAQ. The CDR3 contains 14 residues. Trimming cost V 4 bases and J 0 bases, with 7 bases left between them. The CDR3 DNA is TGTGCCAGCAGCTGGCTCAATAGCAATCAGCCCCAGCATTTT. Residues: CASSWLNSNQPQHF.

The chain joins TRBV6-1 to TRBJ2-5; D might be TRBD2 (5 bases). CDR3 length equals 16 residues. Trimming shortened V by 4 bases and J by 0 bases, and 15 bases separated the two germline ends. CDR1 and CDR2 (germline): MNHNS, SASEGT. Here the CDR3 reads CASSGRTGKYQETQYF. CDR3 in DNA: TGTGCCAGCAGTGGACGGACGGGAAAGTACCAAGAGACCCAGTACTTC.

CDR3 region: CASSPTTANSPLHF. The CDR3 nucleotides read TGTGCCAGCTCACCAACGACAGCTAATTCACCCCTCCACTTT. This chain connects TRBV18 to TRBJ1-6; D may be TRBD1 (5 bases). Trimming removed 2 bases at V and 6 bases at J, with 8 bases between. This CDR3 has 14 residues. Germline CDR1 KGHSH, CDR2 LQKENI.

The chain employs TRBV6-1 and TRBJ1-2; maybe TRBD1 (5 bases). CDR1 and CDR2 from the germline V gene are MNHNS and SASEGT. The length of the CDR3 is 14 residues. Trimming shortened V by 0 bases and J by 11 bases, and 16 bases separated the two germline ends. The CDR3 loop is CASSEAGQGSRYTF. The CDR3 nucleotides are TGTGCCAGCAGTGAAGCGGGTCAGGGAAGTAGGTACACCTTC.

The V and J genes are TRBV6-5 and TRBJ2-1, with D perhaps TRBD2 (5 bases). Germline-derived CDR1 and CDR2 are MNHEY and SVGAGI. V was shortened by 6 bases and J by 8 bases, with 14 bases between the two germline ends. The CDR3 covers 13 residues. The CDR3, as DNA: TGTGCCAGCAGATTAGTACTAGGCGATGAGCAGTTCTTC. It yields the protein CASRLVLGDEQFF.

The V gene is TRBV3-1 (or the pseudogene TRBV3-2), the J gene TRBJ2-2, with a possible D match to TRBD1 (5 bases). Looked up from germline, CDR1 is LGHDT and CDR2 is YNNKEL (reference sequence). Deletions cut 4 bases from V and 7 bases from J, with 13 bases between. The CDR3 spans 14 residues. The DNA of the CDR3 is TGTGCCAGCAGCCCAAAGGGGCGTGGCGGGGAGCTGTTTTTT. It encodes CASSPKGRGGELFF.

CDR3 DNA: TGTGCCAGTATTTCCCACGGTGGCTATGGCTACACCTTC. Its protein is CASISHGGYGYTF. The chain recombines TRBV19 with TRBJ1-2; D is unclear. V dropped 7 bases and J dropped 4 bases, with 13 bases sitting between them. The CDR3 length is 13 residues. CDR1 and CDR2 (germline): LNHDA, SQIVND (reference sequence).

The genes are TRBV3-1 (or the pseudogene TRBV3-2) and TRBJ1-2; 10 bases are shared with TRBD1. The V gene end was trimmed by 7 bases and the J gene end by 5 bases; junction bases not matched to a gene: 10. From germline, CDR1 is LGHDT and CDR2 YNNKEL (reference sequence). CDR3 length: 15 amino acids. The CDR3 DNA reads TGTGCCAGCACCCAGAACCGGGACAGGGGATATGGCTACACCTTC. It encodes CASTQNRDRGYGYTF.